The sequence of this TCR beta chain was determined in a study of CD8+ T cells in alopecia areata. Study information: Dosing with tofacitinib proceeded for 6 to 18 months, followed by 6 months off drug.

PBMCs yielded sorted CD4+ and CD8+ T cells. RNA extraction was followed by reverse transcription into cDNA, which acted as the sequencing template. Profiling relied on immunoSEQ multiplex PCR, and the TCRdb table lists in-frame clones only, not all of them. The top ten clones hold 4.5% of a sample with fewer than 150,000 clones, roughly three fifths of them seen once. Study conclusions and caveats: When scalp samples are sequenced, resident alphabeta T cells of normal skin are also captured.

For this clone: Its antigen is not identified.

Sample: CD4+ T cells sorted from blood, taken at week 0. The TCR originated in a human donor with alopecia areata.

The CDR3 DNA sequence: TGTGCCAGTAGTATGACGGGCGCCGCAGAAAGGAAGTACTTC. It codes for CASSMTGAAERKYF. The chain employs TRBV19 and TRBJ2-5; D gene uncertain. Per germline, CDR1 LNHDA and CDR2 SQIVND (reference sequence). Between the trimmed V and J ends, which lost 3 bases and 12 bases, there was a span of 20 bases. The CDR3 spans 14 residues.